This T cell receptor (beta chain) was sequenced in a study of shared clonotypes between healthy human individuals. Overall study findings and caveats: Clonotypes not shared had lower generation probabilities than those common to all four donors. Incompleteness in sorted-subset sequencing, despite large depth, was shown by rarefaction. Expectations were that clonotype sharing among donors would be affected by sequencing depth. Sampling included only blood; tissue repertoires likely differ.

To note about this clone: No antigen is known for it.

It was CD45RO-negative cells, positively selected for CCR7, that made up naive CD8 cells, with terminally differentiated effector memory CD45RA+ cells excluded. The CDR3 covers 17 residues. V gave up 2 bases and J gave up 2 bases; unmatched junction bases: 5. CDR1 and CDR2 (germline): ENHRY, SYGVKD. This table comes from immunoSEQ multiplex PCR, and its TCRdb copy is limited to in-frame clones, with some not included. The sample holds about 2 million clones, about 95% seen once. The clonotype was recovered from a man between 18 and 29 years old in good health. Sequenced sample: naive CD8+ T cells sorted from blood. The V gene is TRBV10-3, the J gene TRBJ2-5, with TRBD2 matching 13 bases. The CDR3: CAISEPQGLAGQETQYF. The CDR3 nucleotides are TGTGCCATCAGTGAGCCACAGGGACTAGCGGGGCAAGAGACCCAGTACTTC.